What follows are 8 T cell receptor beta chains derived from one specimen sequenced in a study of blood T cell repertoires in COVID-19. Repertoires were generated with immunoSEQ multiplex PCR, while TCRdb's copy carries only in-frame clones and drops some. The top ten clones hold around 2.6% of a sample with roughly 240,000 clones, approximately 88% of them seen once. The specimen sequenced was PBMCs or T cells enriched from blood (not recorded which). Source of these receptors: a woman in her 30s with acute COVID-19.

The V and J genes are TRBV5-1 and TRBJ1-1; TRBD1 is a possible D gene (5 bases). Germline V lookup: CDR1 SGHRS, CDR2 YFSETQ. V was pared by 2 bases and J by 0 bases, with 14 bases between. CDR3 length equals 16 residues. The CDR3 reads CASSFGGARLNTEAFF. CDR3 nucleotide sequence: TGCGCCAGCAGCTTCGGTGGGGCCAGGTTGAACACTGAAGCTTTCTTT.

The chain combines TRBV7-9 with TRBJ1-1; 7 bases align to TRBD1. Looked up from germline, CDR1 is SEHNR and CDR2 is FQNEAQ (reference sequence). The J segment lost 3 bases and the V segment lost 2 bases, leaving 3 bases of the junction unmatched. The CDR3 is made up of 14 amino acids. In DNA form, the CDR3 reads TGTGCCAGCAGCTTAATAGACAGGGACACTGAAGCTTTCTTT. Encoded protein: CASSLIDRDTEAFF.

The gene calls are TRBV5-1 and TRBJ2-5, with D perhaps TRBD2 (5 bases). The germline gives CDR1 SGHRS, CDR2 YFSETQ. The length of the CDR3 is 14 residues. The V gene lost 0 bases and the J gene lost 4 bases, with 10 bases spanning the gap. The CDR3 coding sequence is TGCGCCAGCAGCTTGGTGCCAGGAGGAGAGACCCAGTACTTC. Translating gives CASSLVPGGETQYF. Filled out from reference TRBV5-1 and TRBJ2-5, the complete variable domain reads KAGVTQTPRYLIKTRGQQVTLSCSPISGHRSVSWYQQTPGQGLQFLFEYFSETQRNKGNFPGRFSGRQFSNSRSEMNVSTLELGDSALYLCASSLVPGGETQYFGPGTRLLVL.

The gene calls are TRBV2 and TRBJ1-4; a possible D gene is TRBD1 (5 bases). The CDR3 contains 14 residues. Germline V gives CDR1 SNHLY, CDR2 FYNNEI. V was cut by 1 base and J by 13 bases, with 16 bases left in between. The CDR3 here is CASSEDLGGLGLFF. CDR3 DNA: TGTGCCAGCAGTGAAGACCTTGGGGGACTGGGACTGTTTTTT.

This chain uses TRBV5-1 with TRBJ2-7; perhaps TRBD2 as D (5 bases). The CDR3 runs 15 residues. Trimming stripped 0 bases from V and 5 bases from J, with 15 bases between. Germline CDR1 SGHRS, CDR2 YFSETQ. The CDR3 DNA sequence: TGCGCCAGCAGCTTGGAAGAGGGAGTGGCCGACGAGCAGTACTTC. Residues: CASSLEEGVADEQYF.

The gene calls are TRBV5-1 and TRBJ1-1; TRBD1 might be the D (5 bases). V lost 3 bases and J 5 bases, leaving 11 bases between the germline ends. The CDR3 has 13 amino acids. Germline V gene data show CDR1 as SGHRS and CDR2 as YFSETQ. As DNA, the CDR3 is TGCGCCAGCAGCTGGGGCGGGGATACTGAAGCTTTCTTT. It translates to CASSWGGDTEAFF.

The CDR3 nucleotides read TGTGCCAGCAGCCAGGGAGCCTCCTACGAGCAGTACTTC. Translation gives CASSQGASYEQYF. This chain joins TRBV14 and TRBJ2-7, with TRBD2 as a possible D gene (5 bases). Trimming pared 3 bases from V and 0 bases from J, leaving 6 bases between. Looked up from germline, CDR1 is SGHDN and CDR2 is FVKESK. The CDR3 loop spans 13 amino acids.

The genes are TRBV5-1 and TRBJ1-2; TRBD1 aligns across 11 bases. V dropped 1 base and J dropped 8; count of bases not matched to a gene: 7. The CDR3 is made up of 15 amino acids. Germline CDR1 reads SGHRS; CDR2 reads YFSETQ. The CDR3 nucleotides are TGCGCCAGCAGCTTGCCCCCGGGACAGGGGGAAGGCTACACCTTC. Protein sequence: CASSLPPGQGEGYTF.